This T cell receptor beta chain was captured by sequencing in a study of T-cell memory formation after mild COVID-19. Study details: TCR clustering was largely donor specific.

Constant-segment primers and 5'RACE yielded cDNA libraries for TCR alpha and TCR beta, each carrying sample barcodes and UMIs. TCRdb passed the 5' RACE reads through MiXCR, listing each CDR3 protein once. The sample has hundreds of thousands of distinct CDR3 sequences, roughly 15% seen once. This clonotype was recorded at least ten times. This CDR3 region has 15 residues. The V end lost 2 bases, the J end lost 0 bases, and 8 bases lay between the germline ends. The germline V gene has CDR1 SGHTA and CDR2 FQGNSA. The sequence derives from a man aged 18 to 30 who had mild COVID-19 (a few samples of this study predate the infection). Cell type and time point are not known. This chain links TRBV7-2 with TRBJ1-3; D uncertain. Sequencing used PBMCs or a T cell subset sorted from them (not recorded which). The CDR3 coding sequence is TGTGCCAGCAGCTTAATGGCTTACTCTGGAAACACCATATATTTT. The encoded protein is CASSLMAYSGNTIYF. The complete variable domain, with remaining parts taken from reference TRBV7-2 and TRBJ1-3, reads GAGVSQSPSNKVTEKGKDVELRCDPISGHTALYWYRQSLGQGLEFLIYFQGNSAPDKSGLPSDRFSAERTGGSVSTLTIQRTQQEDSAVYLCASSLMAYSGNTIYFGEGSWLTVV.